This T cell receptor (beta chain) was identified in a study of blood T cell repertoires in COVID-19. Study-wide context: The study drew acute and convalescent COVID-19 samples from the United States, Italy and Spain.

TCRdb's table, derived via immunoSEQ multiplex PCR, lists solely in-frame clones and lacks some. In the table there are 50,000 to 75,000 clones, around 82% of which are singletons. The CDR3 runs to 16 residues. With V trimmed by 3 bases and J by 1 base, 11 bases remained unmatched. Germline V gene lookup returns CDR1 GTSNPN and CDR2 SVGIG (reference sequence). The sample holds a few counts of this clone. Recruited during active infection, patients (from Seattle) were subsequently followed longitudinally. The specimen was peripheral blood. The V and J genes are TRBV30 and TRBJ2-7, with 8 bases lining up with TRBD1. The receptor's source is a man between 60 and 75 years old with COVID-19, enrolled during active disease. The CDR3 protein is CAWSISRGQVSYEQYF. Here the CDR3 DNA reads TGTGCCTGGAGCATTTCCCGGGGACAGGTTTCCTACGAGCAGTACTTC.